The 5 T cell receptor beta chains below come from one sample, sequenced in a study of CD8 T cells in ankylosing spondylitis. TCRdb re-called the 5' RACE reads through MiXCR, storing one row per CDR3 protein. The repertoire consists of 150,000 to 200,000 distinct CDR3 sequences, with roughly 13% occurring once and the leading ten covering approximately 11%. Sequencing used blood, either unsorted or a sorted T cell fraction (not recorded which). All receptors come from a female donor with ankylosing spondylitis or in good health (not recorded which).

This clonotype was found many times. V usage is TRBV7-2 and J usage is TRBJ2-7; possibly TRBD2 for D (6 bases). Germline V lookup: CDR1 SGHTA, CDR2 FQGNSA. Deletions cut 5 bases from V and 6 bases from J, with 11 bases between. The CDR3 has 12 amino acids. This CDR3 is CASSPYSGEQYF. CDR3 sequence (DNA): TGTGCCAGCAGCCCCTATAGCGGCGAGCAGTACTTC.

On this clonotype itself: This may come from a read error, since a much larger clone is one base off. The chain uses TRBV7-2 and TRBJ2-7; TRBD1 matches 8 bases. From germline, CDR1 is SGHTA and CDR2 FQGNSA. With 0 bases clipped from V and 5 bases from J, the junction kept 6 bases outside the gene matches. This CDR3 contains 15 residues. The CDR3 reads CASSLAGQVIHEQYF. In DNA form, the CDR3 reads TGTGCCAGCAGCTTAGCGGGACAGGTTATCCACGAGCAGTACTTC. The full variable domain, its missing parts supplied by reference TRBV7-2 and TRBJ2-7, is GAGVSQSPSNKVTEKGKDVELRCDPISGHTALYWYRQSLGQGLEFLIYFQGNSAPDKSGLPSDRFSAERTGGSVSTLTIQRTQQEDSAVYLCASSLAGQVIHEQYFGPGTRLTVT.

The table lists this clonotype with many counts. This sequence joins TRBV24-1 and TRBJ1-2; D possibly corresponds to TRBD1 (6 bases). The CDR3 is made up of 14 amino acids. CDR1 is KGHDR and CDR2 is SFDVKD in the germline V gene. V lost 0 bases and J lost 8, with 12 bases in between. In DNA form, the CDR3 reads TGTGCCACCAGTGATTTGTGGGGGGCTGGAGGCTACACCTTC. Translated, it gives CATSDLWGAGGYTF.

V and J are TRBV24-1 and TRBJ2-7; 10 bases map to TRBD2. CDR1 is KGHDR and CDR2 is SFDVKD in the germline V gene. CDR3 length equals 15 residues. Unmatched junction bases numbered 4, after V lost 4 bases and J lost 2 bases. DNA of the CDR3: TGTGCCACCAGTGAATCTAGCGGGAGAACCTACGAGCAGTACTTC. Amino acids: CATSESSGRTYEQYF.

This clonotype was found a few times. The chain couples TRBV7-8 to TRBJ2-2; 7 bases are a match to TRBD2. The germline CDR1 and CDR2 sequences are SGHVS and FQNEAQ. The CDR3 loop spans 15 amino acids. Germline trimming cut 3 bases from V and 5 bases from J; bases unmatched to any gene: 6. Written as DNA, the CDR3 is TGTGCCAGCAGCTTGCGGGGGAAGTCGACCGGGGAGCTGTTTTTT. Its protein is CASSLRGKSTGELFF.